The T cell receptor beta chain described here comes from a study of identical twins. Trimming took off 4 bases at V and 3 bases at J, with 20 bases between the two ends. This CDR3 has 17 amino acids. The V gene's germline CDR1 is KGHSH and CDR2 LQKENI. Each CDR3 protein is one row after TCRdb ran MiXCR on the 5' RACE reads. This table holds roughly 290,000 distinct CDR3 sequences, 6.5% to 9.5% found once. The data also belong to a second study, concerning yellow fever vaccine responses in identical twins.

The TCR comes from a woman between 18 and 29 years old in good health. This sequence joins TRBV18 and TRBJ2-3, with a possible D match to TRBD2 (6 bases). The source material was memory (CD45RO+) T cells sorted from blood. The CDR3 DNA reads TGTGCCAGCTCACGATCATTGCAGCGGGTTGGGACAGATACGCAGTATTTT. It encodes CASSRSLQRVGTDTQYF.